This T cell receptor (beta chain) was sequenced in a study of cytomegalovirus exposure and HLA in healthy donors. The study, taken as a whole, reports: In a later analysis, common viral pathogens appeared linked to several of the most significant clusters. It was reported in a later analysis that an Asian-associated ancestry cluster showed fewer N-insertions than the roughly 620-donor mean. Data from an earlier analysis indicated that most TCR beta V segments were productive either about 87% or about 30% of the time.

The PCR had 60 Vbeta and 13 Jbeta primers. This table comes from immunoSEQ multiplex PCR, and its TCRdb copy is limited to in-frame clones, with some not included. The sample yields about 110,000 clones, 79% seen once. About this clone: Its cognate antigen is unknown.

The material sequenced was PBMCs. The receptor was isolated from a woman in her thirties or forties in good health and CMV-seronegative.

The chain's CDR3 is CASSIQSETQYF. For the CDR3, the DNA is TGTGCCAGCAGCATTCAAAGCGAGACCCAGTACTTC. V is TRBV2 and J is TRBJ2-5, with D unresolved. The CDR3 extends over 12 amino acids. The ends were cut back, 6 bases at V and 5 bases at J, with 10 bases in the middle. The germline V gene has CDR1 SNHLY and CDR2 FYNNEI.